Following are 30 T cell receptor beta chains from one sample sequenced in a study of graft-versus-host responses after intestinal transplantation (dated by TCRdb to 2020 to 2022). Library prep was done by the immunoSEQ multiplex PCR assay. The table comes from immuneACCESS by way of TCRdb, which keeps in-frame sequences with V and J called. Part of the clones is missing from these tables; in studies checked, under half for an unresolved V gene and the rest for unknown reasons. Present in this sample are approximately 80,000 clones, roughly 91% of which were seen just once. The ten largest account for roughly 0.35% of the sample. Their antigens remain unidentified. In light of the paper, this sample's time point label describes: cells obtained before transplantation from donor or recipient. The specimen was unstimulated CD4+ T cells sorted from spleen or lymph node cells, collected before intestinal transplant. Receptors were obtained from a human donor who received an intestinal transplant.

The genes are TRBV28 and TRBJ1-3; TRBD1 is a possible D gene (5 bases). V lost 6 bases to trimming and J lost 2 bases, with 11 bases between them. CDR1 MDHEN and CDR2 SYDVKM come from the germline V gene. The CDR3 loop spans 14 amino acids. CDR3 DNA sequence: TGTGCCAGCAGCGGAGGGACCGCTGGAAACACCATATATTTT. Amino acid sequence: CASSGGTAGNTIYF.

The J gene is TRBJ1-1, the V gene TRBV7-2; 10 bases fit TRBD1. This CDR3 has 14 residues. Germline V lookup: CDR1 SGHTA, CDR2 FQGNSA. V was pared by 1 base and J by 11 bases, with 7 bases of the junction left unmatched. CDR3 in amino acids: CASSLGPGQGIAFF. The CDR3 DNA sequence: TGTGCCAGCAGCTTAGGCCCGGGACAGGGGATTGCTTTCTTT.

V usage is TRBV5-6 and J usage is TRBJ1-1; D gene ambiguous. Germline CDR1 is SGHDT and CDR2 is YYEEEE. There are 14 residues in the CDR3. V was cut by 0 bases and J by 5 bases, with 11 bases left in between. CDR3 in DNA: TGTGCCAGCAGCTTGGAGATGCGGGAAACTGAAGCTTTCTTT. Translated: CASSLEMRETEAFF.

The V and J genes are TRBV7-9 and TRBJ2-2, with 7 bases lining up with TRBD1. Germline CDR1 reads SEHNR; CDR2 reads FQNEAQ (reference sequence). Trimming took 11 bases from V and 0 from J; bases not matched to a gene: 12. This CDR3 comprises 16 residues. CDR3 loop: CALNVGQGANTGELFF. In DNA form, the CDR3 reads TGTGCCTTAAATGTGGGGCAGGGGGCGAACACCGGGGAGCTGTTTTTT.

CDR3 nucleotide sequence: TGTGCCAGCAGCCCCGGGACAGGGCACTACGAGCAGTACTTC. Translating it yields CASSPGTGHYEQYF. The chain employs TRBV2 and TRBJ2-7; 9 bases align to TRBD1. The V segment lost 6 bases and the J segment 3 bases; nucleotides outside the gene matches: 6. CDR1 is SNHLY, CDR2 FYNNEI, per germline. The CDR3 covers 14 residues.

The CDR3 DNA sequence: TGTGCCAGCAGCGTAGGGAGGAGGGAAGGAGAGACCCAGTACTTC. Its translation: CASSVGRREGETQYF. J is TRBJ2-5 and V is TRBV9, with a tentative D call TRBD2 (6 bases). Trimming removed 0 bases from V and 4 bases from J, with 13 bases in between. Germline V lookup: CDR1 SGDLS, CDR2 YYNGEE. This CDR3 spans 15 amino acids.

This clone was recorded a few times. V gene TRBV10-3 combines with J gene TRBJ2-7, with D perhaps TRBD1 (5 bases). V dropped 0 bases and J dropped 6 bases, with 9 bases sitting between them. The V gene's germline CDR1 is ENHRY and CDR2 SYGVKD. This CDR3 has 13 residues. CDR3: CAISESQGPEQYF. The DNA of the CDR3 is TGTGCCATCAGTGAGTCTCAGGGCCCCGAGCAGTACTTC.

This clone was counted only a few times. CDR3 sequence: CASSFGVSGVYGYTF. CDR3 DNA: TGTGCCAGCAGCTTTGGGGTTTCAGGGGTGTATGGCTACACCTTC. The rearrangement uses TRBV7-9 and TRBJ1-2; D is possibly TRBD1 (6 bases). The germline V gene has CDR1 SEHNR and CDR2 FQNEAQ (reference sequence). There are 15 residues in the CDR3. V lost 3 bases, J lost 5 bases, and 16 bases lay in between.

V usage is TRBV13 and J usage is TRBJ1-2; TRBD1 might be the D (5 bases). Trimming cost V 5 bases and J 7 bases, with 17 bases left between them. The CDR3 length is 14 residues. CDR1 is PRHDT, CDR2 FYEKMQ, per germline (reference sequence). CDR3 in DNA: TGTGCCAGCAGCCCGTCCTGGGGGGAAGTTGGCTACACCTTC. Translation: CASSPSWGEVGYTF.

The chain is built from TRBV4-1 and TRBJ1-2; D remains ambiguous. Germline lookup yields CDR1 MGHRA and CDR2 YSYEKL. The V end was cut by 1 base, the J end by 4 bases, with 7 bases between. This CDR3 region has 13 residues. In DNA form, the CDR3 reads TGCGCCAGCAGCCAAGGTGGCGGCTATGGCTACACCTTC. Translating it yields CASSQGGGYGYTF.

The CDR3, as DNA: TGCGCCAGCAGCCAAGATCCTAGCACCGCCTTTTACAATGAGCAGTTCTTC. Its protein product is CASSQDPSTAFYNEQFF. The chain links TRBV4-1 to TRBJ2-1; D perhaps matches TRBD2 (5 bases). CDR1 is MGHRA, CDR2 YSYEKL, per germline. The V end was cut by 0 bases, the J end by 4 bases, with 16 bases between. CDR3 length: 17 residues.

The genes are TRBV25-1 and TRBJ1-4; D not certain. The V gene's germline CDR1 is MGHDK and CDR2 SYGVNS. This CDR3 has 16 residues. V was shortened by 0 bases and J by 1 base, with 9 bases between the two germline ends. DNA for the CDR3: TGTGCCAGCAGTGAATATATTGGCAAAACTAATGAAAAACTGTTTTTT. It yields the protein CASSEYIGKTNEKLFF.

CDR3 residues: CASSGGLAEMEQYF. The CDR3 nucleotides read TGTGCCAGCAGCGGGGGACTAGCGGAAATGGAGCAGTACTTC. The rearrangement joins TRBV5-6 to TRBJ2-7; 11 bases match TRBD2. The CDR3 contains 14 residues. Trimming removed 4 bases from V and 7 bases from J; junction bases left unmatched: 7. The germline gives CDR1 SGHDT, CDR2 YYEEEE.

The chain uses TRBV28 and TRBJ2-7, with a weak D call TRBD2 (6 bases). V lost 5 bases and J 0 bases, leaving 17 bases between the germline ends. The germline CDR1 and CDR2 sequences are MDHEN and SYDVKM. This CDR3 comprises 16 residues. CDR3 amino acids: CASSRSGLSGSYEQYF. In nucleotides, the CDR3 is TGTGCCAGCAGTCGAAGTGGACTATCTGGCTCCTACGAGCAGTACTTC.

The V and J genes are TRBV27 and TRBJ2-1, with a tentative D call TRBD1 (6 bases). The CDR3 contains 12 residues. The ends were cut back, 2 bases at V and 7 bases at J, with 6 bases in the middle. Germline CDR1 MNHEY, CDR2 SMNVEV (reference sequence). CDR3 nucleotides: TGTGCCAGCAGTTTACAGGGGAATGAGCAGTTCTTC. It codes for CASSLQGNEQFF.

The V call is TRBV5-4, the J call TRBJ2-1; 9 nucleotides match TRBD2. CDR1 and CDR2 (germline): SGHNT, YYREEE (reference sequence). With V trimmed by 4 bases and J by 2 bases, 10 bases remained unmatched. This CDR3 is 17 amino acids long. The CDR3 loop is CASSLGTSRPAYNEQFF. CDR3 bases: TGTGCCAGCAGCCTAGGGACTAGCCGACCGGCCTACAATGAGCAGTTCTTC.

The chain combines TRBV29-1 with TRBJ2-7, with TRBD1 identical over 7 bases. Losses at the gene ends were 4 bases for V and 5 bases for J; bases not matched to a gene: 2. This CDR3 comprises 11 residues. The germline gives CDR1 SQVTM, CDR2 ANQGSEA. The CDR3 protein is CSVVDRDEQYF. The CDR3 DNA is TGCAGCGTTGTCGACAGGGACGAGCAGTACTTC.

V and J are TRBV6-5 and TRBJ2-1, with 12 bases fitting TRBD2. Germline values: CDR1 MNHEY, CDR2 SVGAGI. Losses at the gene ends were 2 bases for V and 10 bases for J; bases not matched to a gene: 6. This CDR3 contains 15 residues. CDR3 bases: TGTGCCAGCAGTTACGCTAGCGGGGGGGCCTGGGAGCAGTTCTTC. It is translated as CASSYASGGAWEQFF.

This chain connects TRBV5-6 to TRBJ1-1; TRBD1 aligns across 7 bases. V trimming: 0 bases; J trimming: 2 bases; junction bases outside the gene matches: 7. Germline values: CDR1 SGHDT, CDR2 YYEEEE. The CDR3 consists of 16 residues. The CDR3 sequence: CASSLGGGQINTEAFF. CDR3 sequence (DNA): TGTGCCAGCAGCTTGGGTGGGGGACAGATAAACACTGAAGCTTTCTTT.

This chain uses TRBV2 with TRBJ1-2; 11 nucleotides match TRBD1. The V segment lost 6 bases and the J segment 6 bases; nucleotides outside the gene matches: 12. The CDR3 contains 16 residues. CDR1 is SNHLY, CDR2 FYNNEI, per germline. As DNA, the CDR3 is TGTGCCAGCAGAGAACCCGGGACAGGGGGGACAAATGGCTACACCTTC. Its protein product is CASREPGTGGTNGYTF.

CDR3 amino acids: CASGWTGPNTGELFF. The CDR3 DNA follows: TGCGCCAGCGGCTGGACAGGCCCGAACACCGGGGAGCTGTTTTTT. This chain uses TRBV5-1 with TRBJ2-2; 7 bases match TRBD1. The CDR3 runs 15 residues. Trimming took 7 bases from V and 0 from J; bases not matched to a gene: 6. Germline V gives CDR1 SGHRS, CDR2 YFSETQ.

The genes are TRBV30 and TRBJ1-1; the D is unclear. Trimming shortened V by 0 bases and J by 7 bases, and 6 bases separated the two germline ends. Germline V gives CDR1 GTSNPN, CDR2 SVGIG (reference sequence). CDR3 length: 11 residues. The CDR3: CAWSVSHEAFF. In nucleotides, the CDR3 is TGTGCCTGGAGTGTGTCCCATGAAGCTTTCTTT.

The chain uses TRBV29-1 and TRBJ2-3; D is ambiguous. Germline loops: CDR1 SQVTM, CDR2 ANQGSEA. This CDR3 is 13 amino acids long. V was clipped by 5 bases and J by 6 bases, with 15 bases between them. CDR3 sequence (DNA): TGCAGCGTTCAGAAGGTAGAGGCGGATACGCAGTATTTT. This sequence encodes CSVQKVEADTQYF.

This chain joins TRBV28 and TRBJ1-6; D is perhaps TRBD1 (5 bases). Germline V lookup: CDR1 MDHEN, CDR2 SYDVKM. V lost 6 bases and J 6 bases, leaving 15 bases between the germline ends. The CDR3 length is 15 residues. The CDR3 bases are TGTGCCAGCAGCGCGAGCCAGGGCACTAATTCACCCCTCCACTTT. Its translation: CASSASQGTNSPLHF.

V gene TRBV6-6 combines with J gene TRBJ1-1, with D possibly TRBD1 on 6 matching bases. Germline CDR1 is MNHNY and CDR2 is SVGAGI (reference sequence). This CDR3 contains 15 residues. The germline V and J ends were trimmed by 3 bases and 10 bases, with 21 bases remaining between them. Written as DNA, the CDR3 is TGTGCCAGCAGTTATGTGGGTGGACAGAGGCAAGCAGCTTTCTTT. As protein: CASSYVGGQRQAAFF.

The chain carries TRBV28 and TRBJ2-4; D is uncertain. V gave up 8 bases and J gave up 0 bases, with 14 bases separating them. Germline CDR1 MDHEN, CDR2 SYDVKM. The CDR3 totals 15 residues. CDR3 sequence (DNA): TGTGCCAGCTCTGAGATAACTCTAGCCAAAAACATTCAGTACTTC. It codes for CASSEITLAKNIQYF.

The chain joins TRBV2 to TRBJ2-4, with TRBD1 identical over 7 bases. V lost 9 bases to trimming and J lost 0 bases; unmatched junction nucleotides: 8. The CDR3 covers 15 residues. Per the germline V gene, CDR1 is SNHLY and CDR2 is FYNNEI. CDR3 sequence reads: CARGGQSLAKNIQYF. The CDR3 region has the DNA TGTGCCAGAGGGGGACAGTCTCTAGCCAAAAACATTCAGTACTTC.

This clone appeared a single time. The gene calls are TRBV6-1 and TRBJ2-3; 9 positions agree with TRBD1. V shed 4 bases, J shed 6 bases, and the junction held 8 bases outside the gene matches. The CDR3 spans 15 residues. Per germline, CDR1 MNHNS and CDR2 SASEGT. This chain's CDR3 is CASSGRTGEVDTQYF. CDR3 DNA sequence: TGTGCCAGCAGTGGGCGGACAGGGGAAGTGGATACGCAGTATTTT.

This chain connects TRBV7-2 to TRBJ2-7; D may be TRBD1 (5 bases). V lost 2 bases to trimming and J lost 2 bases, with 19 bases between them. CDR3 length equals 17 residues. Germline values: CDR1 SGHTA, CDR2 FQGNSA. CDR3 nucleotide sequence: TGTGCCAGCAGCTTAAGATCGGTGGGCAGGGCCCCCTACGAGCAGTACTTC. Amino acid sequence: CASSLRSVGRAPYEQYF.

The DNA of the CDR3 is TGTGCCAGCAGTTTACCGGGTGATAGCAATCAGCCCCAGCATTTT. It translates to CASSLPGDSNQPQHF. The genes are TRBV28 and TRBJ1-5; D not resolved. Trimming took off 2 bases at V and 0 bases at J, with 8 bases between the two ends. The CDR3 is made up of 15 amino acids. Germline-derived CDR1 and CDR2 are MDHEN and SYDVKM.